This TCR beta chain was sequenced for a study of tissue T cells after allogeneic stem cell transplantation (dated 2022 in TCRdb). At the level of the whole study: TCR beta repertoires were profiled across many tissues obtained from research autopsies of patients with and without GVHD, as well as in mouse models of GVHD. The human part of the study was a prospective observational study with no blinding and no randomization.

Study-wide conclusions, independent of this receptor: Within patients, how anatomically similar tissues were was a major factor shaping TCR repertoire composition, regardless of disease or transplant status. The patient cohort was small and clinically heterogeneous, and sampling depth was acknowledged as a limitation. Only a few T cell clones appeared in more than one patient, yet motif-based clustering showed tissue-specific repertoire signatures that were shared between patients. In both patients and mice, T cells from blood and spleen covered only a limited part of the TCR repertoire found in tissues. Which tissue TCRs were alloreactive or antigen-specific was not determined in the study, and some clones might have been persisting host cells.

V loses 6 bases of germline sequence and J loses 2 bases, and the interval between the two ends is 3 bases. Via the germline V gene (reference sequence), CDR1 is KGHPV and CDR2 FQNQEV. There are 11 amino acids in the CDR3, from cysteine to phenylalanine inclusive. Part of the CDR3 DNA is given, 30 bases translated from base 1. The sample's time point label, decoded: mouse harvest day 14 after allogeneic transplant. Each mouse graft consisted of 10^7 T-cell-depleted bone marrow cells plus 10^6 splenic CD5+ T cells and was given by tail vein injection. A major MHC-mismatch B6 (H2b) into BALB/c (H2d) model was used to model mouse GVHD, and tissues were profiled at day 7 or 14. Mouse tissues and retro-orbital blood were harvested on day 7 or 14 post-transplant using separate sterile tools per animal; livers were flushed beforehand. Before genomic DNA isolation with the DNeasy Blood & Tissue Kit, mouse tissues were minced using razor blades in buffered saline.

On this clone: It lacks a known antigen. The species here is mouse, which means the gene names and germline sequences are mouse ones. The sequence runs out 1 residue before the end of the CDR3; the remainder is reconstructed from the germline J gene.

Library preparation employed the immunoSEQ multiplex PCR assay. TCRbeta CDR3 sequencing was performed at survey depth by Adaptive Biotechnologies, and CDR3 sequences, V/J genes, productive frequency and template counts were reported. Amplification of TCR beta CDR3 regions was performed from genomic DNA rather than from RNA. For the original study's pipeline: Jensen-Shannon divergence was used to quantify pairwise repertoire overlap between tissues, with a value of 1 meaning complete divergence and a value of 0 meaning identical repertoires. Tissues were grouped by single-linkage agglomerative hierarchical clustering of pairwise JSD values, and the clustering results were shown as dendrograms. GLIPH2 was run on all patient samples with simulation_depth 1000, kmer_min_depth 3, cdr3_length_cutoff 8, keeping groups with more than two unique CDR3s. A standardized tissue-overlap score was generated by extrapolating Jaccard GLIPH-group overlap across patients to a standard repertoire size of 1000 clones. Linear mixed-effect models, with tissue as a fixed effect and individual as a random effect, were used to test how diversity related to clinical or experimental variables. Entries here come from immuneACCESS through TCRdb and include only in-frame sequences with V and J called. Some clones fail to appear in such tables; in the studies checked, an unresolved V gene covers under half of the shortfall, and the cause of the remainder is unknown. That table is the source of V, J and clone size, and D and trimming were worked out from the DNA. Across this sample there are almost 7,000 clones, with roughly 32% seen only once. 6.3% of the sample is in the top ten clones.

This clonotype was obtained from a female BALB/c mouse given C57BL/6 T cells with graft-versus-host disease after an allogeneic hematopoietic cell transplant. The chain is encoded by TRBV26 joined to TRBJ2-5; the D gene is unclear. Sequenced: skin. CDR3 sequence: CASRTQDTQYF. The covered CDR3 bases are TGTGCCAGCAGGACCCAAGACACCCAGTAC.